The next 17 T cell receptor beta chains were all read from a single sample in a study of molecular identifiers for immune sequencing clone quantification. TCRdb used MiXCR to reprocess the PCR reads, holding one entry per CDR3 protein. This sample has about 500,000 distinct CDR3 sequences, with about 21% found just once. Sample: naive CD8+ T cells from blood, with Jurkat cell RNA spiked in. Documented subset: FACS-sorted CD8+CD4-CCR7+CD45RA+ naive T cells. These receptors all come from a human donor in good health. Some libraries in this study had Jurkat cell RNA spiked in.

J is TRBJ2-2 and V is TRBV9; the match to TRBD1 covers 9 bases. The CDR3 sequence is 19 residues long. V trimming: 3 bases; J trimming: 3 bases; junction bases outside the gene matches: 15. In germline, CDR1 is SGDLS, CDR2 YYNGEE. CDR3 in amino acids: CASSELTSDWTGDTGELFF. As DNA, the CDR3 is TGTGCCAGCAGCGAATTAACATCGGATTGGACAGGGGACACCGGGGAGCTGTTTTTT. Supplemented by reference TRBV9 and TRBJ2-2, the full variable domain reads DSGVTQTPKHLITATGQRVTLRCSPRSGDLSVYWYQQSLDQGLQFLIQYYNGEERAKGNILERFSAQQFPDLHSELNLSSLELGDSALYFCASSELTSDWTGDTGELFFGEGSRLTVL.

The chain couples TRBV5-3 to TRBJ2-7, with 10 bases matching TRBD2. TRBV5-3 is known as an ORF, though its function is uncertain. Trimming took 8 bases from V and 6 from J; bases not matched to a gene: 20. The length of the CDR3 is 17 residues. The CDR3 DNA reads TGTGCCAGCAGCGGGAGTGGGACTAGCGCAGCTCCGGGCGAGCAGTACTTC. Amino acids: CASSGSGTSAAPGEQYF.

The chain recombines TRBV2 with TRBJ2-5, with D perhaps TRBD1 (6 bases). The germline CDR1 and CDR2 sequences are SNHLY and FYNNEI. The CDR3 runs 16 residues. V lost 2 bases and J lost 1, with 14 bases in between. CDR3 bases: TGTGCCAGCAGTGAAAGCCGGACAGCGGCCCAAGAGACCCAGTACTTC. It translates to CASSESRTAAQETQYF.

This CDR3 reads CASSPVPPSTSYNEQFF. CDR3 DNA: TGTGCCAGCTCACCCGTCCCTCCTAGCACATCCTACAATGAGCAGTTCTTC. The chain uses TRBV18 and TRBJ2-1; TRBD2 might be the D (5 bases). The CDR3 contains 17 residues. V was pared by 3 bases and J by 1 base, with 16 bases between. Looked up from germline, CDR1 is KGHSH and CDR2 is LQKENI. The entire variable domain, with the rest obtained from reference TRBV18 and TRBJ2-1, is as follows: NAGVMQNPRHLVRRRGQEARLRCSPMKGHSHVYWYRQLPEEGLKFMVYLQKENIIDESGMPKERFSAEFPKEGPSILRIQQVVRGDSAAYFCASSPVPPSTSYNEQFFGPGTRLTVL.

The sample holds many counts of this clonotype. Here the CDR3 reads CASSGYNDEQYF. The CDR3 nucleotides read TGTGCCAGCAGTGGCTATAACGACGAGCAGTACTTC. V usage is TRBV25-1 and J usage is TRBJ2-7; D is undetermined. Per germline, CDR1 MGHDK and CDR2 SYGVNS. The CDR3 loop spans 12 amino acids. Deletions cut 4 bases from V and 5 bases from J, with 9 bases between.

This clonotype came up many times. The V gene is TRBV27, the J gene TRBJ2-7; TRBD2 is a possible D gene (5 bases). Trimming shortened V by 5 bases and J by 4 bases, and 12 bases separated the two germline ends. This CDR3 spans 13 amino acids. CDR1 and CDR2 (germline): MNHEY, SMNVEV (reference sequence). This chain's CDR3 is CASSAGVLYEQYF. CDR3 coding DNA: TGTGCCAGCAGTGCCGGGGTACTTTACGAGCAGTACTTC.

This clonotype was seen at least ten times. This chain uses TRBV2 with TRBJ2-7; 7 positions match TRBD1. Germline V gene data show CDR1 as SNHLY and CDR2 as FYNNEI. There are 13 residues in the CDR3. The V gene end was trimmed by 7 bases and the J gene end by 5 bases; junction bases not matched to a gene: 8. Here the CDR3 DNA reads TGTGCCAGCACTACCCGGGACAGCCACGAGCAGTACTTC. It encodes CASTTRDSHEQYF. Complete variable domain (other parts from reference TRBV2 and TRBJ2-7): EPEVTQTPSHQVTQMGQEVILRCVPISNHLYFYWYRQILGQKVEFLVSFYNNEISEKSEIFDDQFSVERPDGSNFTLKIRSTKLEDSAMYFCASTTRDSHEQYFGPGTRLTVT.

This clonotype was counted ten times or more. The chain joins TRBV4-1 to TRBJ1-5; a possible D gene is TRBD1 (5 bases). The CDR3 contains 15 residues. Germline V gene lookup returns CDR1 MGHRA and CDR2 YSYEKL. Trimming took 2 bases from V and 3 from J, leaving 11 bases between them. CDR3 loop: CASSQSGLSNQPQHF. As DNA, the CDR3 is TGCGCCAGCAGCCAATCGGGACTTTCCAATCAGCCCCAGCATTTT.

In the case of this clonotype: A much larger clone lies one base from this, so it may be a read error. Because it lacks the conserved phenylalanine or tryptophan at the end, this CDR3 is likely a read error. This sequence joins TRBV28 and TRBJ2-5; no clear D gene. The germline CDR1 and CDR2 sequences are MDHEN and SYDVKM. The CDR3 covers 13 residues. The germline V and J ends were trimmed by 10 bases and 0 bases, with 12 bases remaining between them. The CDR3 protein is CATVPPYQETQYL. The CDR3 DNA is TGTGCCACGGTCCCCCCGTACCAAGAGACCCAGTACCTC.

In its sample, this clonotype was seen many times. The genes are TRBV11-2 and TRBJ1-4, with TRBD1 matching over 7 bases. J was trimmed by 7 bases and V by 1 base; bases with no gene match: 3. The CDR3 covers 14 residues. Looked up from germline, CDR1 is SGHAT and CDR2 is FQNNGV. The CDR3 nucleotides read TGTGCCAGCAGCTTAGGACAGGGTTTTGAAAAACTGTTTTTT. Its translation: CASSLGQGFEKLFF.

This clonotype was seen only a few times. This chain joins TRBV27 and TRBJ2-6; no reliable D call. V lost 1 base to trimming and J lost 0 bases, with 4 bases between them. This CDR3 region has 15 residues. Germline V gives CDR1 MNHEY, CDR2 SMNVEV (reference sequence). The CDR3 sequence is CASSLFDSGANVLTF. CDR3 sequence (DNA): TGTGCCAGCAGTTTATTCGACTCTGGGGCCAACGTCCTGACTTTC.

This clonotype was recorded many times. This chain connects TRBV5-6 to TRBJ2-7, with TRBD2 as a possible D gene (6 bases). Germline loops: CDR1 SGHDT, CDR2 YYEEEE. Deletions cut 2 bases from V and 4 bases from J, with 10 bases between. CDR3 length: 13 residues. The CDR3 here is CASSFGLLYEQYF. DNA for the CDR3: TGTGCCAGCAGCTTCGGACTACTGTACGAGCAGTACTTC.

This sequence joins TRBV6-5 and TRBJ1-4; 10 bases are shared with TRBD1. Germline V gives CDR1 MNHEY, CDR2 SVGAGI. The CDR3 loop spans 15 amino acids. V trimming: 5 bases; J trimming: 6 bases; junction bases outside the gene matches: 6. This chain's CDR3 is CASSPWTGGDEKLFF. The CDR3, as DNA: TGTGCCAGCAGTCCCTGGACAGGGGGTGATGAAAAACTGTTTTTT.

The chain combines TRBV30 with TRBJ1-4; tentatively, D is TRBD1 (6 bases). Germline loops: CDR1 GTSNPN, CDR2 SVGIG (reference sequence). V was pared by 1 base and J by 1 base, with 7 bases between. The CDR3 consists of 14 residues. CDR3 loop: CAWSGGLTNEKLFF. CDR3 nucleotide sequence: TGTGCCTGGAGTGGGGGGCTAACTAATGAAAAACTGTTTTTT.

A remark on this clonotype: It may be a read error: a sequence one base away is much more abundant. V is TRBV6-5 and J is TRBJ1-5; 9 nucleotides match TRBD1. The CDR3 is 15 residues long. Per the germline V gene, CDR1 is MNHEY and CDR2 is SVGAGI. CDR3 sequence: CAGRPGQGGAQPQHF. The CDR3 nucleotides read TGTGCCGGCAGGCCGGGACAGGGCGGCGCTCAGCCCCAGCATTTT.

CDR3 region: CASSLPGHTYSYEQYF. For the CDR3, the DNA is TGTGCCAGCAGCTTGCCGGGACATACCTACTCCTACGAGCAGTACTTC. The chain has TRBV5-6 and TRBJ2-7, with a tentative D call TRBD1 (6 bases). Trimming took 1 base from V and 0 from J, leaving 14 bases between them. Germline loops: CDR1 SGHDT, CDR2 YYEEEE. This CDR3 contains 16 residues. Together with reference TRBV5-6 and TRBJ2-7, the CDR3 gives the full variable domain: DAGVTQSPTHLIKTRGQQVTLRCSPKSGHDTVSWYQQALGQGPQFIFQYYEEEERQRGNFPDRFSGHQFPNYSSELNVNALLLGDSALYLCASSLPGHTYSYEQYFGPGTRLTVT.

A note on this clonotype: An end of the junction differs from the germline gene, which may be a read error. V and J are TRBV7-2 and TRBJ2-5; 8 bases agree with TRBD2. The germline V gene has CDR1 SGHTA and CDR2 FQGNSA. The CDR3 totals 14 residues. As DNA, the CDR3 is TGTGCCAGCAGCGTAGCGGGGAGCGAAGAGACCCAGTACTTC. It yields the protein CASSVAGSEETQYF.